This T cell receptor (beta chain) was captured in a study of cytomegalovirus exposure and HLA in healthy donors. Losses at the gene ends were 6 bases for V and 0 bases for J; bases not matched to a gene: 7. The CDR3 consists of 15 residues. Germline CDR1 and CDR2: LNHDA and SQIVND (reference sequence). The primer mix had 60 Vbeta and 13 Jbeta primers. Data came from immunoSEQ multiplex PCR; TCRdb stores just in-frame clones and leaves some out. This repertoire shows 160,000 or so clones, 81% found once; its top ten account for 1% to 1.5%. The receptor's source is a man between 45 and 60 years old in good health and CMV-seropositive. Specimen: PBMCs. The chain employs TRBV19 and TRBJ1-1; 7 bases align to TRBD1. CDR3 DNA: TGTGCCAGTAGGGAACAGGGGATCATGAACACTGAAGCTTTCTTT. This translates into CASREQGIMNTEAFF.